Listed below are T cell receptor beta chains from one sample, sequenced in a study of T cell clonotyping in hematopoietic cell transplantation. Some clones are missing from TCRdb's copy, which holds only in-frame ones; the method was immunoSEQ multiplex PCR. The sample holds about 76,000 clones, about 96% seen once. This sample comprised peripheral blood mononuclear cells, obtained before stem cell transplant. Receptors were obtained from a woman between 50 and 59 years old with acute myeloid leukemia. Some clones in this sample may be carry-over from other donors' samples. Each CDR3 is given with its conserved first and last residue. D genes are given only for firm matches. Where a row states a size, it is once, few, many or the class of an expanded clone; other rows omit it.

j_call,clone_size,d_call,v_call,cdr3_aa,cdr3_nt
TRBJ1-5,few,.,TRBV10-3,CAISEGASNQPQHF,TGTGCCATCAGCGAGGGTGCTAGCAATCAGCCCCAGCATTTT
TRBJ1-2,.,TRBD1,TRBV5-6,CASSLGAGGMNGYTF,TGTGCCAGCAGCTTGGGTGCAGGGGGCATGAATGGCTACACCTTC
TRBJ1-3,.,.,TRBV6-5,CASRKHGVGNTIYF,TGTGCCAGCAGGAAACATGGAGTCGGAAACACCATATATTTT
TRBJ2-7,few,.,TRBV27,CASSYLSEQYF,TGTGCCAGCAGTTACCTATCCGAGCAGTACTTC
TRBJ1-4,.,TRBD1,TRBV9,CASSVVGLPFVGTGLATNEKLFF,TGTGCCAGCAGCGTAGTAGGTTTACCTTTTGTGGGGACAGGATTAGCAACTAATGAAAAACTGTTTTTT
TRBJ2-1,once,.,TRBV7-2,CASSLSGVGEQFF,TGTGCCAGCAGCTTATCAGGGGTTGGTGAGCAGTTCTTC
TRBJ2-7,.,TRBD2,TRBV27,CASTRGGSYEQYF,TGTGCCAGCACCCGGGGGGGGTCCTACGAGCAGTACTTC
TRBJ2-7,.,.,TRBV5-1,CASSSLPGLADEQYF,TGCGCCAGCAGCTCCCTCCCGGGCCTAGCCGACGAGCAGTACTTC
TRBJ1-1,.,.,TRBV5-1,CASSLNNRAMNTEAFF,TGCGCCAGCAGCTTGAATAACAGGGCCATGAACACTGAAGCTTTCTTT
TRBJ1-1,.,.,TRBV4-2,CASSPGISHTEAFF,TGTGCCAGCAGCCCCGGGATATCACACACTGAAGCTTTCTTT
TRBJ1-1,.,.,TRBV29-1,CSVNRRQNMNTEAFF,TGCAGCGTAAACAGGAGGCAGAACATGAACACTGAAGCTTTCTTT
TRBJ2-1,once,TRBD1,TRBV7-6,CASSSGTGGEQFF,TGTGCCAGCAGCTCCGGGACAGGGGGTGAGCAGTTCTTC
TRBJ2-3,.,TRBD2,TRBV29-1,CSAGTSGGADTQYF,TGCAGCGCAGGGACTAGCGGGGGGGCAGATACGCAGTATTTT
TRBJ1-2,.,.,TRBV29-1,CSVEQNYGYTF,TGCAGCGTTGAACAGAACTATGGCTACACCTTC
TRBJ1-2,.,.,TRBV6-1,CASSEASPNRGYTF,TGTGCCAGCAGTGAAGCTTCCCCTAATCGGGGCTACACCTTC
TRBJ2-1,once,TRBD2,TRBV30,CAWSVRGAGGAYNEQFF,TGTGCCTGGAGTGTACGGGGGGCGGGAGGGGCCTACAATGAGCAGTTCTTC
TRBJ1-2,.,.,TRBV27,CASSFRRQYEGYTF,TGTGCCAGCAGTTTTAGACGGCAGTATGAAGGCTACACCTTC
TRBJ2-3,.,TRBD1,TRBV5-1,CASSWGQGYGTDTQYF,TGCGCCAGCAGCTGGGGACAGGGGTACGGTACAGATACGCAGTATTTT
TRBJ1-3,.,TRBD1,TRBV30,CAWGQGARGNTIYF,TGTGCCTGGGGACAGGGGGCGCGTGGAAACACCATATATTTT
TRBJ2-2,.,TRBD1,TRBV6-1,CAGWTGKTGELFF,TGTGCCGGCTGGACAGGAAAAACCGGGGAGCTGTTTTTT
TRBJ2-2,.,.,TRBV5-1,CASSLNSGVAGELFF,TGCGCCAGCAGCTTGAATTCGGGGGTTGCCGGGGAGCTGTTTTTT
TRBJ1-1,once,.,TRBV5-1,CASSYAPGLQNTEAFF,TGCGCCAGCAGCTATGCACCGGGACTTCAGAACACTGAAGCTTTCTTT
TRBJ2-1,.,.,TRBV29-1,CSVGPTTVQFF,TGCAGCGTTGGTCCGACTACGGTTCAGTTCTTC
TRBJ1-6,.,.,TRBV5-8,CASSLFQGNSPLHF,TGTGCCAGCAGCTTGTTCCAGGGAAATTCACCCCTCCACTTT
TRBJ1-4,.,.,TRBV7-8,CATTGGLNEKLFF,TGTGCCACAACCGGGGGTCTTAATGAAAAACTGTTTTTT
TRBJ2-5,once,.,TRBV7-6,CASSLGRQETQYF,TGTGCCAGCAGCTTAGGACGGCAAGAGACCCAGTACTTC
TRBJ2-7,.,TRBD1,TRBV30,CAWDRAYEQYF,TGTGCCTGGGACAGGGCGTACGAGCAGTACTTC
TRBJ1-2,.,.,TRBV30,CAQMNLYGYTF,TGTGCCCAGATGAACCTCTATGGCTACACCTTC
TRBJ2-5,.,.,TRBV5-4,CASSSPGQETQYF,TGTGCCAGCAGCTCCCCGGGACAAGAGACCCAGTACTTC
TRBJ2-7,.,.,TRBV5-1,CASSLGRSGEQYF,TGCGCCAGCAGCTTAGGCAGGTCTGGGGAGCAGTACTTC
TRBJ1-1,once,.,TRBV11-2,CASSLRGVDTEAFF,TGTGCCAGCAGCTTAAGGGGGGTCGACACTGAAGCTTTCTTT
TRBJ2-1,.,TRBD2,TRBV30,CAWSVLATYNEQFF,TGTGCCTGGAGTGTACTAGCGACATACAATGAGCAGTTCTTC
TRBJ2-1,.,.,TRBV7-6,CASSLRAADEQFF,TGTGCCAGCAGCTTGCGGGCAGCCGATGAGCAGTTCTTC
TRBJ1-1,.,.,TRBV6-1,CASMARENTEAFF,TGTGCCAGCATGGCCAGGGAGAACACTGAAGCTTTCTTT
TRBJ2-3,once,.,TRBV6-5,CASSSLALTDTQYF,TGTGCCAGCAGTTCTCTAGCTCTGACAGATACGCAGTATTTT
TRBJ2-5,.,.,TRBV18,CASSPAAGSDLETQYF,TGTGCCAGCTCACCAGCGGCGGGCTCGGACTTAGAGACCCAGTACTTC
TRBJ2-3,once,.,TRBV7-2,CASSFSSTDTQYF,TGTGCCAGCAGCTTCTCCAGCACAGATACGCAGTATTTT
TRBJ1-2,.,.,TRBV30,CAFRGRPNYGYTF,TGTGCCTTTCGGGGACGGCCTAACTATGGCTACACCTTC
TRBJ2-5,.,.,TRBV6-1,CASSEGVIRETQYF,TGTGCCAGCAGTGAGGGAGTGATTAGGGAGACCCAGTACTTC
TRBJ2-7,.,TRBD1,TRBV4-1,CASSRKQGVGDEQYF,TGCGCCAGCAGCCGGAAACAGGGGGTAGGTGACGAGCAGTACTTC
TRBJ1-3,.,.,TRBV19,CASSIGGNTIYF,TGTGCCAGTAGTATAGGCGGAAACACCATATATTTT
TRBJ1-2,few,TRBD1,TRBV4-2,CASSQRDRDVYGYTF,TGTGCCAGCAGCCAAAGGGACAGGGATGTCTATGGCTACACCTTC
TRBJ1-5,.,.,TRBV20-1,CSAGQPQHF,TGCAGTGCTGGTCAGCCCCAGCATTTT